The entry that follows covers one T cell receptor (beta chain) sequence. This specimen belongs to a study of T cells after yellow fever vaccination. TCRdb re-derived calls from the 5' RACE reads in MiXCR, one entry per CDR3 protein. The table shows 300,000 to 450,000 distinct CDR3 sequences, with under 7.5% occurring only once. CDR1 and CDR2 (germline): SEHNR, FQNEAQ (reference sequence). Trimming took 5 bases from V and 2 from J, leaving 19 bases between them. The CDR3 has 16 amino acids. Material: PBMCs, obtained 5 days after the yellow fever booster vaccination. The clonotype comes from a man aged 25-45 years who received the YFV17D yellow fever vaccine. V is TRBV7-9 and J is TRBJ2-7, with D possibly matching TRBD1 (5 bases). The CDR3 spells CASSKDRDSNPYEQYF. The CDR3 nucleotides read TGTGCCAGCAGCAAGGACCGAGACAGCAACCCCTACGAGCAGTACTTC. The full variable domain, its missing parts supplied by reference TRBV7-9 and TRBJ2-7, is DTGVSQNPRHKITKRGQNVTFRCDPISEHNRLYWYRQTLGQGPEFLTYFQNEAQLEKSRLLSDRFSAERPKGSFSTLEIQRTEQGDSAMYLCASSKDRDSNPYEQYFGPGTRLTVT.